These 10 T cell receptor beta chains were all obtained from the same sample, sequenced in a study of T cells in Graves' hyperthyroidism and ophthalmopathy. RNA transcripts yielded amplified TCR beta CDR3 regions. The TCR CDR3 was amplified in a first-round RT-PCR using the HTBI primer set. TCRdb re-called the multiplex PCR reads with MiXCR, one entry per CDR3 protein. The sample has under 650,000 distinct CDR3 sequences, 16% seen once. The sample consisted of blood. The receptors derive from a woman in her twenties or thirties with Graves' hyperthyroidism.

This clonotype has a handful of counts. This CDR3 is CASSPGLAGGPENIQYF. In DNA form, the CDR3 reads TGTGCCAGCTCACCGGGACTAGCGGGAGGGCCAGAAAACATTCAGTACTTC. This chain uses TRBV18 with TRBJ2-4, with 16 bases fitting TRBD2. The germline V gene encodes CDR1 KGHSH and CDR2 LQKENI. The V and J ends lost 3 bases and 5 bases, in that order; junction bases with no gene match: 4. The CDR3 length is 17 residues.

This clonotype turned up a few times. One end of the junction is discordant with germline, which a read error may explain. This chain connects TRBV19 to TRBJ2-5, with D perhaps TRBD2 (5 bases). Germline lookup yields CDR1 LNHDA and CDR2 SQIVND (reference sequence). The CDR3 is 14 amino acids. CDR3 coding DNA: TGTGCCAGTAGTATGGTCTTCGGAGGAGAGACCCAATACTTC. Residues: CASSMVFGGETQYF.

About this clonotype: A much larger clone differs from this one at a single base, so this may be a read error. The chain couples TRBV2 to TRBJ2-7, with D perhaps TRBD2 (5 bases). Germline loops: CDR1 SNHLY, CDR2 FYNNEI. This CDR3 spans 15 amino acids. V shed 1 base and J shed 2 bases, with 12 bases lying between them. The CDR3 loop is CASSEGPGSPYEQYF. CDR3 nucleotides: TGTGCCAGCAGTGAAGGTCCGGGAAGCCCCTACGAGCAGTACTTC.

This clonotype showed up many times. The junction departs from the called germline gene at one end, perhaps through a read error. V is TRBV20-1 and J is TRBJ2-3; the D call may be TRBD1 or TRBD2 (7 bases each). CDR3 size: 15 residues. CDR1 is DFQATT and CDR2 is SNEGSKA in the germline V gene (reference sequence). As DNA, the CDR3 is TGCAATGCTAGAGCGGGACAGTATCGCACAGATACGCAGTATTTT. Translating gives CNARAGQYRTDTQYF.

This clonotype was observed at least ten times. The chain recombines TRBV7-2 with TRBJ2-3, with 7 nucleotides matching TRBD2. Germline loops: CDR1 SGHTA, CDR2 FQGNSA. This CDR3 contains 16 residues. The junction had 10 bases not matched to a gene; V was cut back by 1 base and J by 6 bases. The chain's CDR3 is CASSLVGGSRRDTQYF. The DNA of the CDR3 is TGTGCCAGCAGCTTAGTGGGAGGGTCGAGGAGGGATACGCAGTATTTT.

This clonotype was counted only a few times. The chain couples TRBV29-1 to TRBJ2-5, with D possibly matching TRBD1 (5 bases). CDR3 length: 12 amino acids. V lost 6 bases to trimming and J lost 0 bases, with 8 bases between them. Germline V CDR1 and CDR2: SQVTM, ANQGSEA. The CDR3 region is CSVPRDQETQYF. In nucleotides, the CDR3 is TGCAGCGTCCCCAGGGACCAAGAGACCCAGTACTTC.

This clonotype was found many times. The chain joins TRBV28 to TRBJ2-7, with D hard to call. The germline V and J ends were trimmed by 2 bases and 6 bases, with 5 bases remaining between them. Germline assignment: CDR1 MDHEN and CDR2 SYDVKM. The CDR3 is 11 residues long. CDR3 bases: TGTGCCAGCAGTTTAGACTCCGAGCAGTACTTC. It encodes CASSLDSEQYF.

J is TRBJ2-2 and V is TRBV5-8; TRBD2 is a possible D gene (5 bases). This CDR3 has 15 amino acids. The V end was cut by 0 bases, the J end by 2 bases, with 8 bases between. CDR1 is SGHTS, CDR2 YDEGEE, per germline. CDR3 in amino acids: CASSLGTHNTGELFF. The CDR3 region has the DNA TGTGCCAGCAGCTTGGGGACTCACAACACCGGGGAGCTGTTTTTT. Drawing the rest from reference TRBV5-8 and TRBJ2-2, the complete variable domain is EAGVTQSPTHLIKTRGQQATLRCSPISGHTSVYWYQQALGLGLQFLLWYDEGEERNRGNFPPRFSGRQFPNYSSELNVNALELEDSALYLCASSLGTHNTGELFFGEGSRLTVL.

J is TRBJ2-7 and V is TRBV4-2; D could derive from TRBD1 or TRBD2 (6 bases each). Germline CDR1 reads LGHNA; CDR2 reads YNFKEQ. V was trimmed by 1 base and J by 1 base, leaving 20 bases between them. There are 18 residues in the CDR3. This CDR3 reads CASSQALWGATRSYEQYF. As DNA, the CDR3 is TGTGCCAGCAGCCAAGCGTTATGGGGGGCGACTAGGTCCTACGAGCAGTACTTC.

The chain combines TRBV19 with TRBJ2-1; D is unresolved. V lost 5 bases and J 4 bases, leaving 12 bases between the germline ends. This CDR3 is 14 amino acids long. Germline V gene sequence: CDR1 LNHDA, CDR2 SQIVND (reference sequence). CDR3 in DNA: TGTGCCAGTAGTCCCTACGGCCCTTACAATGAGCAGTTCTTC. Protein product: CASSPYGPYNEQFF.